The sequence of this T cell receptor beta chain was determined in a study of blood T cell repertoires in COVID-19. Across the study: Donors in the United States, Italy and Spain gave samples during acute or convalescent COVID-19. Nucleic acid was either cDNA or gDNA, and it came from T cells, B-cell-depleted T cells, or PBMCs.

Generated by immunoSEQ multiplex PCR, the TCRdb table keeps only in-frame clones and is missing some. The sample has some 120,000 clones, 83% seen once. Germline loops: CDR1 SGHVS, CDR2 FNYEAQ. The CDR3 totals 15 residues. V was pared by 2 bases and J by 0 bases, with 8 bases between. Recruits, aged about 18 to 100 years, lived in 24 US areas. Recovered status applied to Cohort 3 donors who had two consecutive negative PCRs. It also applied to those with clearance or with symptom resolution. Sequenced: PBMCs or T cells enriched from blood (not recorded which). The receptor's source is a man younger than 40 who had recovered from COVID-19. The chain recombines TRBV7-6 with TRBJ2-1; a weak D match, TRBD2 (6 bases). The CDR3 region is CASSLTSSSYNEQFF. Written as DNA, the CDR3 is TGTGCCAGCAGCTTAACTAGCAGCTCCTACAATGAGCAGTTCTTC.